This entry concerns a single T cell receptor beta chain. Its specificity is unknown. J gave up 0 bases and V 4 bases, and 5 bases lay outside the gene matches. The CDR3 sequence is 18 residues long. Germline lookup yields CDR1 SGHAT and CDR2 FQNNGV. Molecular-barcoded quantitative 5'-RACE produced these TCR beta libraries. One entry per CDR3 protein, called by TCRdb with MiXCR from the 5' RACE reads. The table shows approximately 540,000 distinct CDR3 sequences, with more than 9.5% occurring only once. This specimen comes from a study of CD8 T cells in ankylosing spondylitis. Study-level findings and limits: Peripheral blood held disease-linked clones only at relatively low frequency, and these were CD8+. What seemed typical of ankylosing spondylitis blood was a TCR beta motif built from about 8 highly homologous variants. Clones linked to disease were reported to show significant enrichment in matched ankylosing spondylitis synovial fluid.

V usage is TRBV11-2 and J usage is TRBJ2-5; 16 nucleotides align to TRBD2. The specimen was blood, either unsorted or a sorted T cell fraction (not recorded which). This receptor was obtained from a male donor with ankylosing spondylitis. The CDR3, as DNA: TGTGCCAGCAGCTCTGGGACTAGCGGGAGGGGGTACCAAGAGACCCAGTACTTC. This codes for CASSSGTSGRGYQETQYF.